These 17 T cell receptor beta chains were all obtained from the same sample, sequenced in a study of blood T cells in healthy people across ages. The authors ran a second PCR of roughly 7 to 11 cycles using a sample-barcoded 5' primer and a J-beta primer mix. TCRdb fed the 5' RACE reads into MiXCR, producing one record per CDR3 protein. This table has over 750,000 distinct CDR3 sequences, around 25% appearing once. This sample was also put to use in a study of T cells of mothers and their children.

The sample consisted of blood. The receptors were gathered from a boy under 18 in good health.

The genes are TRBV4-1 and TRBJ2-5, with 12 positions matching TRBD2. The J call may be mistaken, given a closer DNA end match to TRBJ2-1. The germline CDR1 and CDR2 sequences are MGHRA and YSYEKL. The CDR3 extends over 19 amino acids. DNA for the CDR3: TGCGCCAGCAGCCAAGATGAGGTTCCCCGACTAGCGGGAGCTCACGAGCAGTTCTTC. Translated: CASSQDEVPRLAGAHEQFF.

This chain links TRBV4-1 with TRBJ2-3, with 12 bases lining up with TRBD2. The trim removed 3 bases at V and 10 bases at J, leaving 5 bases unmatched. This CDR3 region has 14 residues. Germline loops: CDR1 MGHRA, CDR2 YSYEKL. This chain's CDR3 is CASSQVTSGSSQYF. For the CDR3, the DNA is TGCGCCAGCAGCCAGGTGACTAGCGGGAGTTCGCAGTATTTT.

A few counts support this clonotype. The chain has TRBV4-1 and TRBJ2-2, with D tentatively TRBD2 (6 bases). The CDR3 is 16 residues long. The germline CDR1 and CDR2 sequences are MGHRA and YSYEKL. The V and J ends lost 3 bases and 8 bases respectively, with 19 bases between them. CDR3 nucleotides: TGCGCCAGCAGCCATGTAGCGGAACGCCCGGGTGGGGAGCTGTTTTTT. Translation: CASSHVAERPGGELFF.

A note on this clonotype: The junction shows a germline mismatch at one end, possibly a read error. The CDR3 DNA sequence: TGTGCCTGCAGCTTGGTCCTTTCGCAATCCCTGGGCTCCTACAATGAGCAGTTCTTC. It encodes CACSLVLSQSLGSYNEQFF. J is TRBJ2-1 and V is TRBV5-6; no clear D gene. The germline V gene encodes CDR1 SGHDT and CDR2 YYEEEE. The CDR3 runs to 19 residues.

The chain combines TRBV12-3 or TRBV12-4 with TRBJ1-1; maybe TRBD1 (6 bases). The V end was cut by 9 bases, the J end by 5 bases, with 28 bases between. The length of the CDR3 is 17 residues. In nucleotides, the CDR3 is TGTGCCAGTAGCCCGATCCTTTGGGGGGGGGCTGAGACTGAAGCTTTCTTT. Protein sequence: CASSPILWGGAETEAFF.

This chain uses TRBV20-1 with TRBJ2-5; 8 bases align to TRBD1. Unmatched junction bases numbered 11, after V lost 0 bases and J lost 5 bases. CDR1 DFQATT and CDR2 SNEGSKA come from the germline V gene (reference sequence). This CDR3 contains 16 residues. In nucleotides, the CDR3 is TGCAGTGCTAGAGATGCCGGGACAGGATCCGGTGAGACCCAGTACTTC. As protein: CSARDAGTGSGETQYF.

This clonotype was detected only a few times. The V and J genes are TRBV11-1 and TRBJ2-2; perhaps TRBD1 as D (6 bases). V gave up 4 bases and J gave up 5 bases, with 17 bases separating them. CDR3 length equals 16 residues. Germline loops: CDR1 SGHAT, CDR2 FQDESV (reference sequence). The DNA for the CDR3 is TGTGCCAGCAGCTGGACAGCCTACGAGGGGACCGGGGAGCTGTTTTTT. Translation gives CASSWTAYEGTGELFF.

This clonotype was picked up a small number of times. The chain recombines TRBV6-2 or TRBV6-3 with TRBJ1-1; D is unclear. The CDR3 contains 12 residues. Germline V gene data show CDR1 as MNHEY and CDR2 as SVGEGT. With 6 bases removed from V and 1 base from J, the gap between germline ends came to 6 bases. The CDR3 DNA reads as TGTGCCAGCAGCGACCCGAACACTGAAGCTTTCTTT. Its translation: CASSDPNTEAFF.

The rearrangement links TRBV7-2 to TRBJ1-4, with 7 positions matching TRBD1. Germline trimming cut 5 bases from V and 2 bases from J; bases unmatched to any gene: 5. Germline values: CDR1 SGHTA, CDR2 FQGNSA. The CDR3 is made up of 15 amino acids. The CDR3 bases are TGTGCCAGCAGCAACGACAGGGCTACTAATGAAAAACTGTTTTTT. Residues: CASSNDRATNEKLFF.

The chain carries TRBV7-9 and TRBJ2-2, with 11 bases that match TRBD2. J was trimmed by 5 bases and V by 5 bases; bases with no gene match: 10. Germline V gene data show CDR1 as SEHNR and CDR2 as FQNEAQ (reference sequence). This CDR3 comprises 17 residues. CDR3 coding DNA: TGTGCCAGCAGCCCCACTGGGACTAGCGGCCTTACCGGGGAGCTGTTTTTT. This translates into CASSPTGTSGLTGELFF.

The CDR3 loop reads CASSVGQGGGQYF. CDR3 DNA sequence: TGTGCCAGCAGCGTAGGTCAGGGAGGAGGGCAGTACTTC. The gene calls are TRBV9 and TRBJ2-7, with a weak D call TRBD2 (6 bases). CDR1 and CDR2 (germline): SGDLS, YYNGEE. This CDR3 contains 13 residues. The V end lost 0 bases, the J end lost 9 bases, and 13 bases lay between the germline ends. The whole variable domain, filled in from reference TRBV9 and TRBJ2-7, reads DSGVTQTPKHLITATGQRVTLRCSPRSGDLSVYWYQQSLDQGLQFLIQYYNGEERAKGNILERFSAQQFPDLHSELNLSSLELGDSALYFCASSVGQGGGQYFGPGTRLTVT.

V and J are TRBV29-1 and TRBJ2-7; D is ambiguous. Germline lookup yields CDR1 SQVTM and CDR2 ANQGSEA. The V end lost 4 bases, the J end lost 3 bases, and 10 bases lay between the germline ends. This CDR3 spans 12 amino acids. The CDR3 sequence is CSVGTGNYEQYF. The CDR3 DNA is TGCAGCGTTGGGACCGGAAACTACGAGCAGTACTTC.

This clonotype was detected only a few times. The rearrangement joins TRBV20-1 to TRBJ2-2; D might be TRBD2 (6 bases). Per the germline V gene, CDR1 is DFQATT and CDR2 is SNEGSKA (reference sequence). Trimming left V 5 bases short and J 0 bases short, with 10 bases between. The length of the CDR3 is 14 residues. The CDR3 loop is CSALGTPNTGELFF. The CDR3 DNA is TGCAGTGCTCTAGGGACTCCGAACACCGGGGAGCTGTTTTTT.

The chain combines TRBV20-1 with TRBJ2-2, with a possible D match to TRBD2 (6 bases). From germline, CDR1 is DFQATT and CDR2 SNEGSKA (reference sequence). Trimming took 4 bases from V and 6 from J, leaving 15 bases between them. This CDR3 comprises 14 residues. The CDR3 bases are TGCAGTGCTACCTCTAGCGATGGGCCCGGGGAGCTGTTTTTT. As protein: CSATSSDGPGELFF.

The gene calls are TRBV29-1 and TRBJ1-1, with D maybe TRBD1 (5 bases). The germline CDR1 and CDR2 sequences are SQVTM and ANQGSEA. The length of the CDR3 is 14 residues. V was clipped by 0 bases and J by 10 bases, with 18 bases between them. In DNA, the CDR3 is TGCAGCGTTGAAGATCGGGTGCCCCCCGGGGGAGCTTTCTTT. Its translation: CSVEDRVPPGGAFF.

V and J are TRBV6-5 and TRBJ1-2, with 9 bases matching TRBD1. Losses at the gene ends were 6 bases for V and 6 bases for J; bases not matched to a gene: 8. CDR3 length equals 14 residues. Germline V gene data show CDR1 as MNHEY and CDR2 as SVGAGI. CDR3 sequence (DNA): TGTGCCAGCAGAATCGACAGGGGGGTACATGGCTACACCTTC. Encoded protein: CASRIDRGVHGYTF.

This clonotype was observed many times. V gene TRBV11-2 combines with J gene TRBJ1-2; D is perhaps TRBD1 (6 bases). Germline CDR1 and CDR2: SGHAT and FQNNGV. V lost 4 bases to trimming and J lost 8 bases, with 8 bases between them. This CDR3 region has 11 residues. DNA for the CDR3: TGTGCCAGCAGCTCCAGGGGCGGCTACACCTTC. This translates into CASSSRGGYTF. Together with reference TRBV11-2 and TRBJ1-2, the CDR3 gives the full variable domain: EAGVAQSPRYKIIEKRQSVAFWCNPISGHATLYWYQQILGQGPKLLIQFQNNGVVDDSQLPKDRFSAERLKGVDSTLKIQPAKLEDSAVYLCASSSRGGYTFGSGTRLTVV.